This record concerns one TCR beta chain sequence. What it recognizes is unknown. The data derive from a study of T cell responses to AZD1222 COVID-19 vaccine. TCRdb keeps only in-frame clones here, not all; method: immunoSEQ multiplex PCR. The sample holds about 150,000 clones, 85% to 90% seen once. General study points: Spike-specific TCR breadth and depth were elevated following two AZD1222 doses. Vaccine-associated CD4 TCRs ranged over spike, dominating at 160-218 and 743-854.

V was shortened by 1 base and J by 2 bases, with 7 bases between the two germline ends. CDR1 and CDR2 from the germline V gene are SGHTA and FQGTGA. The CDR3 sequence is 14 residues long. The chain has TRBV7-3 and TRBJ2-3, with no clear D. This receptor was obtained from an adult who received the AZD1222 COVID-19 vaccine. The material was peripheral blood, obtained 28 days after the second AZD1222 dose. Written as DNA, the CDR3 is TGTGCCAGCAGCTTAATGGCTTCCACAGATACGCAGTATTTT. Its protein is CASSLMASTDTQYF.